A single sample gave rise to the 27 T cell receptor beta chains below, sequenced in a study of blood T cell repertoires in COVID-19. Only in-frame clones appear in the TCRdb table, and some are missing; sequencing was by immunoSEQ multiplex PCR. The sample includes more than 350,000 clones, around 91% of them seen just once. Input material: PBMCs or T cells enriched from blood (not recorded which). Every receptor here comes from a man younger than 35 who had recovered from COVID-19.

The chain uses TRBV5-4 and TRBJ2-7; 8 bases are a match to TRBD2. The CDR3 consists of 15 residues. V was clipped by 3 bases and J by 3 bases; unmatched bases: 8. Germline CDR1 and CDR2: SGHNT and YYREEE (reference sequence). The CDR3 spells CASSSPTGGNYEQYF. Here the CDR3 DNA reads TGTGCCAGCAGCTCCCCGACGGGGGGGAACTACGAGCAGTACTTC.

The chain has TRBV5-4 and TRBJ2-7; 8 bases fit TRBD2. Germline CDR1 SGHNT, CDR2 YYREEE (reference sequence). Trimming removed 4 bases from V and 4 bases from J; junction bases left unmatched: 10. The CDR3 contains 15 residues. The CDR3: CASSPGGTSGYEQYF. The CDR3 DNA is TGTGCCAGCAGCCCTGGGGGGACTAGTGGATACGAGCAGTACTTC.

This clone was detected only once. The chain is built from TRBV27 and TRBJ2-3; D is possibly TRBD1 (6 bases). The CDR3 loop spans 15 amino acids. Per the germline V gene, CDR1 is MNHEY and CDR2 is SMNVEV (reference sequence). The V end lost 2 bases, the J end lost 1 base, and 10 bases lay between the germline ends. The CDR3 nucleotides read TGTGCCAGCAGTTTAACAGGGAGTGGCACAGATACGCAGTATTTT. Residues: CASSLTGSGTDTQYF.

This sequence joins TRBV27 and TRBJ2-1, with D perhaps TRBD2 (6 bases). Germline values: CDR1 MNHEY, CDR2 SMNVEV (reference sequence). Between the trimmed V and J ends, which lost 5 bases and 7 bases, there was a span of 15 bases. The length of the CDR3 is 14 residues. CDR3: CASSASGTHNEQFF. The CDR3 region has the DNA TGTGCCAGCAGTGCCTCCGGGACTCATAATGAGCAGTTCTTC.

The chain recombines TRBV19 with TRBJ2-1; 9 bases align to TRBD1. Germline V lookup: CDR1 LNHDA, CDR2 SQIVND (reference sequence). This CDR3 has 15 amino acids. V trimming: 3 bases; J trimming: 8 bases; junction bases outside the gene matches: 8. CDR3 DNA sequence: TGTGCCAGTAGTATTCTTCAGGGACAGGGCCATGAGCAGTTCTTC. This gives the protein CASSILQGQGHEQFF.

This clone was observed once. This rearrangement joins TRBV4-2 to TRBJ1-1, with D possibly being TRBD1 (5 bases). The CDR3 length is 16 residues. Germline-derived CDR1 and CDR2 are LGHNA and YNFKEQ. V gave up 4 bases and J gave up 2 bases, with 17 bases separating them. The CDR3 sequence is CASSLSVGQGNTEAFF. DNA for the CDR3: TGTGCCAGCAGCCTCAGCGTGGGGCAGGGAAACACTGAAGCTTTCTTT.

This chain connects TRBV28 to TRBJ1-2, with TRBD1 as a possible D gene (6 bases). The V end was cut by 8 bases, the J end by 7 bases, with 11 bases between. From germline, CDR1 is MDHEN and CDR2 SYDVKM. The CDR3 contains 11 residues. The DNA for the CDR3 is TGTGCCAGCTACGGGGGGGCTGGCTACACCTTC. Translated: CASYGGAGYTF.

V usage is TRBV11-2 and J usage is TRBJ1-1; D uncertain. The V end lost 1 base, the J end lost 3 bases, and 12 bases lay between the germline ends. Germline V gives CDR1 SGHAT, CDR2 FQNNGV. The CDR3 is 15 residues long. The CDR3 DNA reads TGTGCCAGCAGCTTAGGCAGGCAGGATTACACTGAAGCTTTCTTT. Encoded protein: CASSLGRQDYTEAFF.

This chain uses TRBV5-1 with TRBJ1-3; D not certain. This CDR3 contains 15 residues. CDR1 is SGHRS and CDR2 is YFSETQ in the germline V gene. Trimming shortened V by 4 bases and J by 4 bases, and 15 bases separated the two germline ends. Here the CDR3 DNA reads TGCGCCAGCAGCCCATTGGGCAGGAGGGGAAACACCATATATTTT. As protein: CASSPLGRRGNTIYF. Full variable domain (rest looked up from reference TRBV5-1 and TRBJ1-3): KAGVTQTPRYLIKTRGQQVTLSCSPISGHRSVSWYQQTPGQGLQFLFEYFSETQRNKGNFPGRFSGRQFSNSRSEMNVSTLELGDSALYLCASSPLGRRGNTIYFGEGSWLTVV.

The V and J genes are TRBV7-9 and TRBJ1-3; no reliable D call. Trimming cost V 8 bases and J 2 bases, with 7 bases left between them. This CDR3 spans 12 amino acids. Looked up from germline, CDR1 is SEHNR and CDR2 is FQNEAQ (reference sequence). The CDR3 DNA reads as TGTGCCAGCGCTACCCCTGGAAACACCATATATTTT. This gives the protein CASATPGNTIYF.

The CDR3 coding sequence is TGTGCCAGCAGCCAAGGGGGGGGTGACAGTCGGCGGTACACTGAAGCTTTCTTT. Translating it yields CASSQGGGDSRRYTEAFF. The chain links TRBV3-1 (or the pseudogene TRBV3-2) to TRBJ1-1, with D maybe TRBD1 (5 bases). The CDR3 has 18 amino acids. Deletions cut 1 base from V and 3 bases from J, with 21 bases between. In germline, CDR1 is LGHDT, CDR2 YNNKEL (reference sequence).

This clone was seen once. CDR3 region: CASRAGTSLDTQYF. The CDR3 DNA sequence: TGTGCCAGCAGGGCTGGGACTAGCTTGGATACGCAGTATTTT. V and J are TRBV6-5 and TRBJ2-3; 9 nucleotides match TRBD2. In germline, CDR1 is MNHEY, CDR2 SVGAGI. The V segment lost 6 bases and the J segment 6 bases; nucleotides outside the gene matches: 7. This CDR3 has 14 amino acids.

The chain links TRBV6-2 or TRBV6-3 to TRBJ2-7, with D tentatively TRBD1 (6 bases). The V gene lost 5 bases and the J gene lost 3 bases, with 14 bases spanning the gap. CDR1 is MNHEY, CDR2 SVGEGT, per germline. This CDR3 comprises 14 residues. The CDR3 loop is CASSGGQNLYEQYF. In DNA, the CDR3 is TGTGCCAGCAGTGGCGGACAGAACCTCTACGAGCAGTACTTC.

The chain recombines TRBV7-9 with TRBJ2-3, with D perhaps TRBD2 (5 bases). The CDR3 is 17 amino acids. Germline CDR1 is SEHNR and CDR2 is FQNEAQ (reference sequence). Trimming shortened V by 5 bases and J by 2 bases, and 20 bases separated the two germline ends. CDR3 residues: CASSLIAPLGVTDTQYF. In DNA, the CDR3 is TGTGCCAGCAGCCTTATTGCCCCCCTGGGAGTCACAGATACGCAGTATTTT.

The chain links TRBV6-5 to TRBJ2-4; a weak D match, TRBD2 (5 bases). Germline V gene sequence: CDR1 MNHEY, CDR2 SVGAGI. V lost 3 bases, J lost 0 bases, and 12 bases lay in between. This CDR3 is built from 16 residues. The CDR3 sequence is CASSYSGGGAKNIQYF. CDR3 nucleotide sequence: TGTGCCAGCAGTTATTCGGGTGGAGGAGCCAAAAACATTCAGTACTTC.

The rearrangement uses TRBV27 and TRBJ2-3, with D tentatively TRBD1 (6 bases). The CDR3 runs to 15 residues. Trimming removed 3 bases at V and 1 base at J, with 11 bases between. Germline CDR1 reads MNHEY; CDR2 reads SMNVEV (reference sequence). The DNA of the CDR3 is TGTGCCAGCAGTTTCTCCAGGGGAGGCACAGATACGCAGTATTTT. It codes for CASSFSRGGTDTQYF.

In its sample, this clone was seen once. The V and J genes are TRBV2 and TRBJ1-2; 9 bases agree with TRBD1. CDR1 SNHLY and CDR2 FYNNEI come from the germline V gene. The trim removed 6 bases at V and 7 bases at J, leaving 12 bases unmatched. The CDR3 has 15 residues. The CDR3 DNA reads TGTGCCAGCAGGGACAGGGGTTTTCTGGACTCTGGCTACACCTTC. This codes for CASRDRGFLDSGYTF. Looking up the rest from reference TRBV2 and TRBJ1-2 gives the full variable domain: EPEVTQTPSHQVTQMGQEVILRCVPISNHLYFYWYRQILGQKVEFLVSFYNNEISEKSEIFDDQFSVERPDGSNFTLKIRSTKLEDSAMYFCASRDRGFLDSGYTFGSGTRLTVV.

This chain links TRBV29-1 with TRBJ2-5; D may be TRBD2 (6 bases). This CDR3 has 14 amino acids. CDR1 SQVTM and CDR2 ANQGSEA come from the germline V gene. Between the trimmed V and J ends, which lost 3 bases and 5 bases, there was a span of 16 bases. The CDR3 protein is CSVEPQGGEETQYF. The CDR3 DNA sequence: TGCAGCGTTGAGCCCCAGGGAGGTGAGGAGACCCAGTACTTC.

Details on this clone: This sample also contains other DNA sequences that code for the same CDR3. V and J are TRBV10-1 and TRBJ2-5, with D maybe TRBD1 (5 bases). Germline CDR1 is WNHNN and CDR2 is SYGVQD (reference sequence). The CDR3 spans 16 residues. The V and J ends lost 3 bases and 2 bases respectively, with 16 bases between them. In nucleotides, the CDR3 is TGCGCCAGCAGTGACGGCAACGCAAAGGGGCAAGAGACCCAGTACTTC. As protein: CASSDGNAKGQETQYF.

The CDR3 sequence is CASSLLGTRNSPLHF. CDR3 bases: TGTGCCAGCAGCTTGCTCGGCACCAGGAATTCACCCCTCCACTTT. The rearrangement uses TRBV5-4 and TRBJ1-6; the D is unclear. CDR3 length: 15 amino acids. Germline V CDR1 and CDR2: SGHNT, YYREEE (reference sequence). The V and J ends lost 1 base and 7 bases respectively, with 12 bases between them.

The CDR3 DNA reads as TGTGCCAGCAGTGAAGGCGGGACCGACGGGAACTATGGCTACACCTTC. This encodes CASSEGGTDGNYGYTF. The rearrangement uses TRBV6-1 and TRBJ1-2; D possibly corresponds to TRBD1 (5 bases). CDR1 is MNHNS and CDR2 is SASEGT in the germline V gene. The CDR3 runs 16 residues. V dropped 1 base and J dropped 2 bases, with 14 bases sitting between them.

The rearrangement joins TRBV5-1 to TRBJ1-1; no definite D call. The germline V and J ends were trimmed by 4 bases and 4 bases, with 8 bases remaining between them. Per germline, CDR1 SGHRS and CDR2 YFSETQ. The CDR3 extends over 12 amino acids. The CDR3 loop is CASSPSGTEAFF. The CDR3, as DNA: TGCGCCAGCAGCCCGTCGGGCACTGAAGCTTTCTTT. Using reference TRBV5-1 and TRBJ1-1 for the parts outside the CDR3, the full variable domain is KAGVTQTPRYLIKTRGQQVTLSCSPISGHRSVSWYQQTPGQGLQFLFEYFSETQRNKGNFPGRFSGRQFSNSRSEMNVSTLELGDSALYLCASSPSGTEAFFGQGTRLTVV.

The chain carries TRBV18 and TRBJ2-7, with D perhaps TRBD1 (5 bases). The ends were cut back, 5 bases at V and 0 bases at J, with 11 bases in the middle. Germline-derived CDR1 and CDR2 are KGHSH and LQKENI. The CDR3 runs to 14 residues. The CDR3 nucleotides read TGTGCCAGCTCAGTCCGGCAGGGCTCCTACGAGCAGTACTTC. It codes for CASSVRQGSYEQYF. The full variable domain, in which reference TRBV18 and TRBJ2-7 provide the parts outside the CDR3, is NAGVMQNPRHLVRRRGQEARLRCSPMKGHSHVYWYRQLPEEGLKFMVYLQKENIIDESGMPKERFSAEFPKEGPSILRIQQVVRGDSAAYFCASSVRQGSYEQYFGPGTRLTVT.

CDR3 coding DNA: TGTGCCAGCACCTGGGGCGGGAATAGCAATCAGCCCCAGCATTTT. It codes for CASTWGGNSNQPQHF. The V call is TRBV7-9, the J call TRBJ1-5, with a weak D call TRBD1 (5 bases). Trimming took off 7 bases at V and 0 bases at J, with 13 bases between the two ends. This CDR3 comprises 15 residues. Germline CDR1 SEHNR, CDR2 FQNEAQ (reference sequence).

The chain has TRBV18 and TRBJ2-1; 7 bases map to TRBD2. Germline assignment: CDR1 KGHSH and CDR2 LQKENI. Trimming cost V 0 bases and J 0 bases; bases outside gene matches: 5. This CDR3 is 17 amino acids long. CDR3 sequence: CASSPPGGGGSYNEQFF. The CDR3 DNA is TGTGCCAGCTCACCACCTGGTGGCGGGGGCTCCTACAATGAGCAGTTCTTC.

The CDR3 DNA sequence: TGTGCCAGCAGCTCCCAACAGGGGGCGGCAGATACGCAGTATTTT. It encodes CASSSQQGAADTQYF. The chain carries TRBV7-3 and TRBJ2-3; 9 positions match TRBD1. The CDR3 has 15 amino acids. Germline CDR1 and CDR2: SGHTA and FQGTGA. The V and J ends lost 4 bases and 4 bases, in that order; junction bases with no gene match: 6.

The chain joins TRBV13 to TRBJ1-1; D might be TRBD1 (5 bases). CDR3 length: 14 residues. Trimming left V 3 bases short and J 7 bases short, with 15 bases between. Germline assignment: CDR1 PRHDT and CDR2 FYEKMQ (reference sequence). Here the CDR3 reads CASSFRTRGVEAFF. In DNA form, the CDR3 reads TGTGCCAGCAGCTTCCGGACCCGGGGGGTTGAAGCTTTCTTT.